The 17 T cell receptor beta chains in this list originate from one sample, sequenced in a study of tumor-infiltrating lymphocytes in localized non-small cell lung cancer. The protocol was immunoSEQ multiplex PCR, while the TCRdb copy is restricted to in-frame clones and leaves out a portion. The sample has about 12,000 clones, over 80% seen once. Sequencing was carried out using lung tumor tissue. The receptors come from a human donor with non-small cell lung cancer.

This chain connects TRBV6-1 to TRBJ1-1; D call uncertain. CDR3 length equals 15 residues. Germline V CDR1 and CDR2: MNHNS, SASEGT. The germline V and J ends were trimmed by 4 bases and 4 bases, with 16 bases remaining between them. The CDR3 sequence is CASSGMVGFGTEAFF. CDR3 DNA: TGTGCCAGCAGTGGGATGGTGGGTTTTGGCACTGAAGCTTTCTTT.

The chain employs TRBV5-1 and TRBJ2-5; 7 bases align to TRBD1. The CDR3 totals 14 residues. Trimming took 4 bases from V and 4 from J; bases not matched to a gene: 7. The germline gives CDR1 SGHRS, CDR2 YFSETQ. CDR3 region: CASSPGTVVETQYF. CDR3 nucleotides: TGCGCCAGCAGCCCCGGGACAGTGGTAGAGACCCAGTACTTC. Filled out from reference TRBV5-1 and TRBJ2-5, the complete variable domain reads KAGVTQTPRYLIKTRGQQVTLSCSPISGHRSVSWYQQTPGQGLQFLFEYFSETQRNKGNFPGRFSGRQFSNSRSEMNVSTLELGDSALYLCASSPGTVVETQYFGPGTRLLVL.

This clone is medium-sized. The V and J genes are TRBV5-5 and TRBJ1-5; the match to TRBD1 covers 7 bases. CDR3 size: 15 residues. J gave up 2 bases and V 0 bases, and 2 bases lay outside the gene matches. Germline CDR1 is SGHKS and CDR2 is YYEKEE (reference sequence). The CDR3 DNA sequence: TGTGCCAGCAGCTTGGCCGGGACAGGCAATCAGCCCCAGCATTTT. This sequence encodes CASSLAGTGNQPQHF.

V and J are TRBV18 and TRBJ1-5; weak D call: TRBD1 (6 bases). The CDR3 sequence is 16 residues long. The germline gives CDR1 KGHSH, CDR2 LQKENI. Trimming shortened V by 5 bases and J by 5 bases, and 19 bases separated the two germline ends. This CDR3 is CASSFSGVEGDQPQHF. The CDR3 coding sequence is TGTGCCAGCTCATTCTCAGGGGTGGAGGGAGATCAGCCCCAGCATTTT.

The chain recombines TRBV7-9 with TRBJ2-3; D gene uncertain. Germline-derived CDR1 and CDR2 are SEHNR and FQNEAQ (reference sequence). The CDR3 loop spans 14 amino acids. The germline V and J ends were trimmed by 0 bases and 7 bases, with 11 bases remaining between them. The DNA for the CDR3 is TGTGCCAGCAGCTTAGCGGAAAGAAAGAATACGCAGTATTTT. It yields the protein CASSLAERKNTQYF.

The gene calls are TRBV10-2 and TRBJ1-2, with D possibly matching TRBD1 (5 bases). The CDR3 loop spans 15 amino acids. V gave up 2 bases and J gave up 2 bases, with 12 bases separating them. In germline, CDR1 is WSHSY, CDR2 SAAADI. The CDR3 protein is CASSEPGWHNYGYTF. The CDR3 bases are TGCGCCAGCAGTGAGCCAGGGTGGCACAACTATGGCTACACCTTC.

The chain combines TRBV6-5 with TRBJ1-1, with a weak D call TRBD1 (6 bases). Per the germline V gene, CDR1 is MNHEY and CDR2 is SVGAGI. The CDR3 runs 14 residues. The V end was cut by 0 bases, the J end by 5 bases, with 10 bases between. The CDR3 loop is CASSYSTGFTEAFF. Here the CDR3 DNA reads TGTGCCAGCAGTTACTCAACAGGGTTTACTGAAGCTTTCTTT.

This rearrangement joins TRBV18 to TRBJ1-1; TRBD1 might be the D (5 bases). The germline V and J ends were trimmed by 2 bases and 5 bases, with 12 bases remaining between them. CDR1 is KGHSH and CDR2 is LQKENI in the germline V gene. CDR3 length equals 14 residues. DNA for the CDR3: TGTGCCAGCTCACCAGGTGGGACGTGGACTGAAGCTTTCTTT. Translating it yields CASSPGGTWTEAFF.

The chain has TRBV7-2 and TRBJ2-6; D unresolved. The V gene lost 1 base and the J gene lost 0 bases, with 7 bases spanning the gap. This CDR3 comprises 16 residues. Germline V gives CDR1 SGHTA, CDR2 FQGNSA. CDR3 DNA sequence: TGTGCCAGCAGCTTAGGAGGAAGCTCTGGGGCCAACGTCCTGACTTTC. It is translated as CASSLGGSSGANVLTF.

The sample holds a few counts of this clone. The CDR3 region is CASSRDRKNTEAFF. The CDR3 DNA is TGTGCCAGCAGCCGGGACAGGAAGAACACTGAAGCTTTCTTT. The rearrangement joins TRBV5-4 to TRBJ1-1; TRBD1 agrees at 8 bases. Germline V gives CDR1 SGHNT, CDR2 YYREEE (reference sequence). The V gene end was trimmed by 4 bases and the J gene end by 1 base; junction bases not matched to a gene: 3. This CDR3 is 14 amino acids long.

V is TRBV25-1 and J is TRBJ1-1; the D is unclear. Trimming took 1 base from V and 3 from J, leaving 9 bases between them. Germline V gives CDR1 MGHDK, CDR2 SYGVNS. This CDR3 is built from 14 residues. The DNA for the CDR3 is TGTGCCAGCAGTGAATCCGAGGGCTACACTGAAGCTTTCTTT. As protein: CASSESEGYTEAFF.

The chain uses TRBV5-5 and TRBJ2-7; TRBD2 is a possible D gene (6 bases). In germline, CDR1 is SGHKS, CDR2 YYEKEE (reference sequence). This CDR3 is 14 amino acids long. V shed 6 bases and J shed 1 base, with 14 bases lying between them. This CDR3 is CASTDQGGSYEQYF. The CDR3 bases are TGTGCCAGCACCGACCAGGGAGGATCCTACGAGCAGTACTTC.

The genes are TRBV19 and TRBJ2-2; 12 nucleotides align to TRBD1. Germline lookup yields CDR1 LNHDA and CDR2 SQIVND (reference sequence). The ends lost 9 bases at V and 3 bases at J; junction bases unmatched: 2. CDR3 length: 14 amino acids. The DNA of the CDR3 is TGTGCCAGCCGGGACAGGGGGCACACCGGGGAGCTGTTTTTT. Its translation is CASRDRGHTGELFF.

The genes are TRBV11-3 and TRBJ1-1; the D gene is possibly TRBD1 (5 bases). Per the germline V gene, CDR1 is SGHNT and CDR2 is YENEEA. The CDR3 has 14 amino acids. Trimming shortened V by 1 base and J by 0 bases, and 6 bases separated the two germline ends. DNA of the CDR3: TGTGCCAGCAGCTTAGGGGGCATGAACACTGAAGCTTTCTTT. Translating gives CASSLGGMNTEAFF.

This rearrangement joins TRBV18 to TRBJ1-2; TRBD1 is a possible D gene (5 bases). Germline V gives CDR1 KGHSH, CDR2 LQKENI. The V gene lost 0 bases and the J gene lost 5 bases, with 13 bases spanning the gap. The CDR3 spans 15 residues. CDR3 residues: CASSPPGEKLYGYTF. CDR3 in DNA: TGTGCCAGCTCACCACCAGGGGAGAAACTATATGGCTACACCTTC.

This chain uses TRBV18 with TRBJ1-2, with 8 bases that match TRBD1. The CDR3 has 13 amino acids. The germline V gene encodes CDR1 KGHSH and CDR2 LQKENI. The V segment lost 6 bases and the J segment 4 bases; nucleotides outside the gene matches: 4. The CDR3 here is CASSSTGGYGYTF. In DNA form, the CDR3 reads TGTGCCAGCTCGTCAACAGGGGGCTATGGCTACACCTTC.

The chain carries TRBV7-8 and TRBJ2-1; possible D gene TRBD2, 7 bases. V was shortened by 0 bases and J by 7 bases, with 10 bases between the two germline ends. CDR3 length: 14 amino acids. Germline values: CDR1 SGHVS, CDR2 FQNEAQ. The CDR3 DNA reads as TGTGCCAGCAGCTTAGCGGGGGGGCGTAATGAGCAGTTCTTC. Its translation: CASSLAGGRNEQFF.